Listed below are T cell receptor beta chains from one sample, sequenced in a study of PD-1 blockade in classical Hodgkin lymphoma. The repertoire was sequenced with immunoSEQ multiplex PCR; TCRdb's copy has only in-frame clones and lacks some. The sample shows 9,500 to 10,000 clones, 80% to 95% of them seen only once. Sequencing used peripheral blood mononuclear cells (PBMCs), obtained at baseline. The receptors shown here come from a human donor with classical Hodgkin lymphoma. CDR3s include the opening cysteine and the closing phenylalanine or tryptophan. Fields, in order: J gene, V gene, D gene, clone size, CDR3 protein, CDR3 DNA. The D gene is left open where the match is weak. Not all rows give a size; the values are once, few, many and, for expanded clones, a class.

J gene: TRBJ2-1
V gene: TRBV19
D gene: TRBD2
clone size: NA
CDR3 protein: CASTIRGLAGGRSYNEQFF
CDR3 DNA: TGTGCCAGTACCATCAGAGGCCTAGCGGGAGGACGCTCCTACAATGAGCAGTTCTTC

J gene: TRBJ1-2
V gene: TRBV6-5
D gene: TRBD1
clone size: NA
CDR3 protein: CASSYSTGGIDGYTF
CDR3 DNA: TGTGCCAGCAGTTACTCGACAGGGGGAATTGATGGCTACACCTTC

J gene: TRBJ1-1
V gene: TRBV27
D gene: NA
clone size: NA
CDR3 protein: CASTSPNGEAFF
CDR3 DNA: TGTGCCAGCACCTCCCCCAACGGAGAAGCTTTCTTT

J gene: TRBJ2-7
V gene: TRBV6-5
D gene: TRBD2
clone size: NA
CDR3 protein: CASRLPSGGSYEQYF
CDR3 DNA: TGTGCCAGCAGATTACCTAGCGGGGGCTCCTACGAGCAGTACTTC

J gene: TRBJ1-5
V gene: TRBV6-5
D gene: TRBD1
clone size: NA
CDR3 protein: CASSYGQGSNQPQHF
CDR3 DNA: TGTGCCAGCAGTTACGGACAGGGGAGCAATCAGCCCCAGCATTTT

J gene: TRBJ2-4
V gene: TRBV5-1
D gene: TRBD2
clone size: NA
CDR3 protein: CASSLTVLAGSHLGQNIQYF
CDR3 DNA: TGCGCCAGCAGCTTGACCGTACTAGCGGGGTCCCATTTAGGGCAAAACATTCAGTACTTC

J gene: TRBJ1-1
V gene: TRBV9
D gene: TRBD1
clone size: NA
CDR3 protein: CASSPRGTVIMNTEAFF
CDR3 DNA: TGTGCCAGCAGCCCACGGGGGACAGTCATAATGAACACTGAAGCTTTCTTT

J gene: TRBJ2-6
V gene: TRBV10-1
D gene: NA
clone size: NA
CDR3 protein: CASSDGDSGANVLTF
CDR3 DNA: TGCGCCAGCAGTGATGGGGACTCTGGGGCCAACGTCCTGACTTTC

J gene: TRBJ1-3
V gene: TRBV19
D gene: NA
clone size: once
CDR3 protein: CASSIESPGNTIYF
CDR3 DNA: TGTGCCAGTAGTATAGAATCTCCGGGAAACACCATATATTTT

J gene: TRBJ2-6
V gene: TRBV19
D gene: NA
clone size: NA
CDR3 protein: CASSMGGYSGANVLTF
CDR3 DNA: TGTGCCAGTAGTATGGGGGGCTACTCTGGGGCCAACGTCCTGACTTTC

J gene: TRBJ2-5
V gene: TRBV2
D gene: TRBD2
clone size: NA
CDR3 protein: CASSVLAGLETQYF
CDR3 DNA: TGTGCCAGCAGTGTTCTAGCGGGTTTAGAGACCCAGTACTTC

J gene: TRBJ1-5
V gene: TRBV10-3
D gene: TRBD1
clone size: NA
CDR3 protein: CAISGQGGENQPQHF
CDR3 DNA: TGTGCCATCAGCGGACAGGGAGGGGAAAATCAGCCCCAGCATTTT

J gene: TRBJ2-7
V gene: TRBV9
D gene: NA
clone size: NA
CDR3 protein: CASSVLGVTYEQYF
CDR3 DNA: TGTGCCAGCAGCGTCCTCGGGGTAACCTACGAGCAGTACTTC

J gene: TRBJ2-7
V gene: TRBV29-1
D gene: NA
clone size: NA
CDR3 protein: CSVEVYRGADEQYF
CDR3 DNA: TGCAGCGTTGAAGTTTATCGGGGGGCCGACGAGCAGTACTTC

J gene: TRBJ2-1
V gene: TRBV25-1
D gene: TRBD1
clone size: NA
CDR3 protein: CASSAPRQGDEQFF
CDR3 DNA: TGTGCCAGCAGTGCCCCCCGACAGGGGGATGAGCAGTTCTTC

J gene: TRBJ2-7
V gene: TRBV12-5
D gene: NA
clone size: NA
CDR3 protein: CASASGVTRSSYEQYF
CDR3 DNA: TGTGCTAGTGCCTCTGGAGTCACCAGGAGCTCCTACGAGCAGTACTTC

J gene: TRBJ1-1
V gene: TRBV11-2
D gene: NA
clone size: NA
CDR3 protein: CASSFGSSLEAFF
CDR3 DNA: TGTGCCAGCAGCTTTGGCAGCAGCCTTGAAGCTTTCTTT

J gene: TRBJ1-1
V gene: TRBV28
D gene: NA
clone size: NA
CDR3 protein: CASSLGQAGTEAFF
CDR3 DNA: TGTGCCAGCAGTTTAGGGCAGGCGGGCACTGAAGCTTTCTTT

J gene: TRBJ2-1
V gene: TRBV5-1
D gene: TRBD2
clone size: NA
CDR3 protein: CASSWGGEVNEQFF
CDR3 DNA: TGCGCCAGCAGCTGGGGGGGAGAGGTAAATGAGCAGTTCTTC

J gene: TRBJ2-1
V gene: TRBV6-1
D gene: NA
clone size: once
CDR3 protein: CASSVQGGSYNEQFF
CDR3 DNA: TGTGCCAGCAGTGTCCAGGGTGGCTCCTACAATGAGCAGTTCTTC

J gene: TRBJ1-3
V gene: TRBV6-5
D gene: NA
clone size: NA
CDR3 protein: CASSYRGTSGNTIYF
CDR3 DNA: TGTGCCAGCAGTTACAGGGGAACGTCTGGAAACACCATATATTTT

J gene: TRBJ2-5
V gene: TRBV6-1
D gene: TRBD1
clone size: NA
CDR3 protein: CASSDRGLKTQYF
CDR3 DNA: TGTGCCAGCAGTGACAGGGGGTTAAAGACCCAGTACTTC

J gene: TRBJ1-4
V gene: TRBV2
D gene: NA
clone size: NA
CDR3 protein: CASSDPGWFGEKLFF
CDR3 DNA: TGTGCCAGCAGTGACCCCGGATGGTTTGGGGAAAAACTGTTTTTT

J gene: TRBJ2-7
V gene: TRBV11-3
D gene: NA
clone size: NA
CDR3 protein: CASSLDNVRRPYF
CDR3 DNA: TGTGCCAGCAGCTTAGATAACGTCCGCCGGCCGTACTTC

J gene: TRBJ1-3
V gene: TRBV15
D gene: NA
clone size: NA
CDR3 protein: CATSRGEFSGNTIYF
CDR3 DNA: TGTGCCACCAGCAGAGGAGAATTCTCTGGAAACACCATATATTTT

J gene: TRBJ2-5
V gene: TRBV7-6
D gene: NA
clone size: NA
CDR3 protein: CASSFYGGETQYF
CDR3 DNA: TGTGCCAGCAGCTTCTACGGGGGAGAGACCCAGTACTTC

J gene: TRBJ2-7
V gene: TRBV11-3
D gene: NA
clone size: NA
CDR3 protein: CASSPRRDNYEQYF
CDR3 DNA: TGTGCCAGCAGCCCTAGGAGGGACAACTACGAGCAGTACTTC

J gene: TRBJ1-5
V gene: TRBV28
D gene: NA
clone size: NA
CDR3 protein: CASSPPTGGTINQPQHF
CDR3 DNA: TGTGCCAGCAGTCCGCCTACAGGAGGAACAATCAATCAGCCCCAGCATTTT

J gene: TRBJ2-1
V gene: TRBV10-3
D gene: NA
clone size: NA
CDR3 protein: CAISGPPPPRGQFYNEQFF
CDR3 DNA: TGTGCCATCAGTGGCCCTCCTCCACCCCGCGGGCAGTTCTACAATGAGCAGTTCTTC

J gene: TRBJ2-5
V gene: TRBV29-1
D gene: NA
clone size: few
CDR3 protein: CSVLENKETQYF
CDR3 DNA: TGCAGCGTACTAGAAAATAAAGAGACCCAGTACTTC

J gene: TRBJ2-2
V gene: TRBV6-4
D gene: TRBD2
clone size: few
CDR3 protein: CASSGTSGSTGELFF
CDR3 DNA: TGTGCCAGCAGTGGGACTAGCGGGAGCACCGGGGAGCTGTTTTTT

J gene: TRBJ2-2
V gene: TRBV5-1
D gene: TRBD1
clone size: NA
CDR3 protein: CASSAKTGSGELFF
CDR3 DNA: TGCGCCAGCAGCGCTAAGACAGGGTCCGGGGAGCTGTTTTTT

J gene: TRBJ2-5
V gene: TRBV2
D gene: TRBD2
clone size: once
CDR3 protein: CASSERLAGIETQYF
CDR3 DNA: TGTGCCAGCAGTGAAAGACTAGCGGGAATCGAGACCCAGTACTTC

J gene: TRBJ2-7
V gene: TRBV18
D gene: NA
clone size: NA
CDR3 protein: CASSPSTRKYHEQYF
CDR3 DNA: TGTGCCAGCTCCCCTTCGACTAGAAAATACCACGAGCAGTACTTC

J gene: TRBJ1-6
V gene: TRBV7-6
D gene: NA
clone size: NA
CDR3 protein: CASSPPGALHF
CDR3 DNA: TGTGCCAGCAGCCCGCCAGGAGCCCTCCACTTT

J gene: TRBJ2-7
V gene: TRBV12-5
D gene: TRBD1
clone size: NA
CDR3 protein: CASGSGQGRHEQYF
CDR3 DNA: TGTGCTAGTGGCTCGGGACAGGGCAGACACGAGCAGTACTTC

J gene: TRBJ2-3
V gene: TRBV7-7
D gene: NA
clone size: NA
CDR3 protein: CASSLGVMSDTQYF
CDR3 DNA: TGTGCTAGCAGCTTAGGGGTAATGTCAGATACGCAGTATTTT

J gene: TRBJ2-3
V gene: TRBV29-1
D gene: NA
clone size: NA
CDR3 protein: CSVSGSREDTQYF
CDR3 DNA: TGCAGCGTTTCCGGGTCCCGTGAAGATACGCAGTATTTT

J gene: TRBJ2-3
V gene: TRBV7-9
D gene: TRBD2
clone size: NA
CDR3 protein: CASSSTSGSIDTQYF
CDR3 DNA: TGTGCCAGCAGCTCGACTAGCGGGAGTATAGATACGCAGTATTTT

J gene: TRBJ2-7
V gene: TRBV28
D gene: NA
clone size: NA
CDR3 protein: CASSPGYEQYF
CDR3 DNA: TGTGCCAGCAGCCCAGGTTACGAGCAGTACTTC

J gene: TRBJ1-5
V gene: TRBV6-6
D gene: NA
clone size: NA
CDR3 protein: CASSYAVGDQPQHF
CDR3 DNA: TGTGCCAGCAGCTACGCAGTTGGAGATCAGCCCCAGCATTTT

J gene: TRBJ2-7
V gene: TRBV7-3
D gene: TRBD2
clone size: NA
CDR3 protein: CASSLSGGYEQYF
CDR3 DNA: TGTGCCAGTTCCTTGTCGGGGGGCTACGAGCAGTACTTC

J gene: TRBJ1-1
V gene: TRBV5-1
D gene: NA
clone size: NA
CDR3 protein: CASSFIIANTEAFF
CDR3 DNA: TGCGCCAGCAGCTTCATTATAGCGAACACTGAAGCTTTCTTT

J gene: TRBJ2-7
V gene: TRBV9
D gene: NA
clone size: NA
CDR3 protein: CASSLSGYEQYF
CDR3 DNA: TGTGCCAGCAGCCTAAGCGGCTACGAGCAGTACTTC

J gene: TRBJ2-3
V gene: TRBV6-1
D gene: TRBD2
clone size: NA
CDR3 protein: CASRKREEATDTQYF
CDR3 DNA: TGTGCCAGCAGGAAGCGGGAGGAGGCCACAGATACGCAGTATTTT

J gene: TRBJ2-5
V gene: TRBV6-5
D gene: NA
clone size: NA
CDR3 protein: CASRPDMVGRRQYF
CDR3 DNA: TGTGCCAGCAGACCCGACATGGTTGGCCGTCGGCAGTACTTC

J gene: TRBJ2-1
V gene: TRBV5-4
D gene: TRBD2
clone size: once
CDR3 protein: CASSPGTSGRVGEQFF
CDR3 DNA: TGTGCCAGCAGTCCCGGGACTAGCGGGAGGGTGGGTGAGCAGTTCTTC

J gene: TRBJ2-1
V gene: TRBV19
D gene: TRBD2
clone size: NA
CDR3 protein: CASGGRAFYNEQFF
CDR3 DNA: TGTGCCAGCGGCGGGAGGGCCTTCTACAATGAGCAGTTCTTC

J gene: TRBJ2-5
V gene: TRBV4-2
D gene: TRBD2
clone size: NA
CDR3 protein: CASSQVPGLAPEETQYF
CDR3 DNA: TGTGCCAGCAGCCAAGTCCCGGGACTAGCGCCGGAAGAGACCCAGTACTTC

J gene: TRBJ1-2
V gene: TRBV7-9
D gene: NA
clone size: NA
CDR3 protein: CASSFPRDGQFYGYTF
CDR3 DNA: TGTGCCAGCAGCTTCCCCCGGGACGGACAATTCTATGGCTACACCTTC

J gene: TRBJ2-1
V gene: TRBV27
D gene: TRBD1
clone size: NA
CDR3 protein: CASIRQGFSGEQFF
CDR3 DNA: TGTGCCAGCATCCGACAGGGCTTTTCCGGTGAGCAGTTCTTC

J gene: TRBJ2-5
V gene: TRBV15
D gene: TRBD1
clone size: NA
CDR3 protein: CATSRTGEETQYF
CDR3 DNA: TGTGCCACCAGCAGGACAGGGGAAGAGACCCAGTACTTC

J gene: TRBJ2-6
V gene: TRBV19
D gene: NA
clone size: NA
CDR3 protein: CASSIRTVDSGANVLTF
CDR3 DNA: TGTGCCAGTAGTATCAGGACTGTGGACTCTGGGGCCAACGTCCTGACTTTC

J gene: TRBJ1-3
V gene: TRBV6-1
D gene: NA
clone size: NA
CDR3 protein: CASSERWWKNSGNTIYF
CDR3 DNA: TGTGCCAGCAGTGAAAGATGGTGGAAAAACTCTGGAAACACCATATATTTT

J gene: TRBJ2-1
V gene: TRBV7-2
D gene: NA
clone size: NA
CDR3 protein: CASSSVGGDNEQFF
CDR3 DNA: TGTGCCAGCAGCTCCGTGGGCGGAGACAATGAGCAGTTCTTC